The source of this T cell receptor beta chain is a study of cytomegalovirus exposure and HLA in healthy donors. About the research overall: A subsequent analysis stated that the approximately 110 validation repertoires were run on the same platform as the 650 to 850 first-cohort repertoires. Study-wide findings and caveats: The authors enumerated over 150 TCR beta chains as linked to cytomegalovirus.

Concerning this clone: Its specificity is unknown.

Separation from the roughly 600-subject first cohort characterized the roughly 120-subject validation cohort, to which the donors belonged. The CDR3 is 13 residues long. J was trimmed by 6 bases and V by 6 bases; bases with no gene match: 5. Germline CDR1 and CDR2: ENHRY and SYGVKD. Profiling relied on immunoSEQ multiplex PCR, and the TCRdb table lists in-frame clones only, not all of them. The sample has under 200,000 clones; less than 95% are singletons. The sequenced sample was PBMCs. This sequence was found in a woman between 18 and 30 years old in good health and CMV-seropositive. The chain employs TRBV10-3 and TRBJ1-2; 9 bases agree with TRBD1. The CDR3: CAISLTGGDGYTF. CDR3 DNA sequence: TGTGCCATCAGCCTGACAGGGGGGGATGGCTACACCTTC.